Following are 3 T cell receptor beta chains from one sample sequenced in a study of cytomegalovirus exposure and HLA in healthy donors. PCR used 60 Vbeta primers and 13 Jbeta primers. Libraries were prepared by immunoSEQ multiplex PCR; TCRdb keeps only in-frame clonotypes and omits some of them. The repertoire consists of about 150,000 clones, with 60% to 75% occurring once and the leading ten covering about 2.7%. Sequenced input: PBMCs. The receptors come from a young man in good health and CMV-seronegative.

V usage is TRBV11-3 and J usage is TRBJ2-1; 7 bases map to TRBD1. Germline CDR1 reads SGHNT; CDR2 reads YENEEA. V trimming: 0 bases; J trimming: 9 bases; junction bases outside the gene matches: 8. The CDR3 covers 15 residues. CDR3 sequence: CASSLELQGVSEQFF. The CDR3 DNA reads TGTGCCAGCAGCTTAGAGCTCCAGGGGGTGAGTGAGCAGTTCTTC.

V is TRBV5-1 and J is TRBJ1-5; D not certain. The V gene lost 4 bases and the J gene lost 0 bases, with 5 bases spanning the gap. Looked up from germline, CDR1 is SGHRS and CDR2 is YFSETQ. The CDR3 covers 13 residues. The CDR3 reads CASSPDSNQPQHF. In DNA, the CDR3 is TGCGCCAGCAGCCCAGATAGCAATCAGCCCCAGCATTTT.

The V and J genes are TRBV2 and TRBJ2-1, with 7 bases fitting TRBD2. After removal of 7 bases from V and 10 bases from J, the junction contained 7 bases not matched to a gene. The CDR3 is 12 amino acids. Germline CDR1 reads SNHLY; CDR2 reads FYNNEI. The CDR3 here is CASNHPAGEQFF. The CDR3 DNA sequence: TGTGCCAGCAATCATCCAGCGGGAGAGCAGTTCTTC.